What follows are 28 T cell receptor beta chains derived from one specimen sequenced in a study of shared clonotypes between healthy human individuals. The assay was immunoSEQ multiplex PCR, and TCRdb's table has in-frame clones only and misses some. This sample has 2,100,000 or so clones, with approximately 94% found just once. Sequenced material: naive CD4+ T cells sorted from blood. Subset of the sample: CD45RA+ positively selected. Every receptor here comes from a man aged 18 to 35 in good health.

The chain combines TRBV6-6 with TRBJ1-4; D might be TRBD1 (5 bases). Germline V gives CDR1 MNHNY, CDR2 SVGAGI (reference sequence). This CDR3 is built from 11 residues. CDR3 residues: CAGATNEKLFF. The CDR3 region has the DNA TGTGCTGGGGCGACTAATGAAAAACTGTTTTTT.

This chain links TRBV29-1 with TRBJ2-1, with 7 positions matching TRBD2. Trimming took 2 bases from V and 4 from J; bases not matched to a gene: 5. The germline V gene has CDR1 SQVTM and CDR2 ANQGSEA. This CDR3 region has 14 residues. CDR3 loop: CSVESLADYNEQFF. In nucleotides, the CDR3 is TGCAGCGTTGAATCCCTAGCGGATTACAATGAGCAGTTCTTC.

This clone was found once. The chain has TRBV11-2 and TRBJ2-7, with D perhaps TRBD1 or TRBD2 (6 bases each). Germline loops: CDR1 SGHAT, CDR2 FQNNGV. This CDR3 is built from 15 residues. With 0 bases removed from V and 1 base from J, the gap between germline ends came to 10 bases. CDR3 DNA sequence: TGTGCCAGCAGCTTAGACGGGGGCCTATCCTACGAGCAGTACTTC. Its protein product is CASSLDGGLSYEQYF.

The chain combines TRBV4-1 with TRBJ2-5; D may be TRBD1 (5 bases). The J call is doubtful: the DNA matches TRBJ2-7 better. Germline-derived CDR1 and CDR2 are MGHRA and YSYEKL. The CDR3 runs 14 residues. CDR3 sequence (DNA): TGCGCCAGCAGCCAATGGACATACTCCTACGAGCAGTACTTC. This codes for CASSQWTYSYEQYF.

The chain is built from TRBV4-1 and TRBJ1-1; unclear D gene. The germline V and J ends were trimmed by 4 bases and 1 base, with 16 bases remaining between them. The germline V gene encodes CDR1 MGHRA and CDR2 YSYEKL. CDR3 size: 16 residues. Here the CDR3 reads CASSLQPGGKNTEAFF. CDR3 in DNA: TGCGCCAGCAGCCTTCAGCCCGGCGGCAAGAACACTGAAGCTTTCTTT.

The chain couples TRBV7-6 to TRBJ1-2; no clear D. The V gene lost 1 base and the J gene lost 4 bases, with 10 bases spanning the gap. Germline CDR1 reads SGHVS; CDR2 reads FNYEAQ. The CDR3 length is 14 residues. CDR3 DNA sequence: TGTGCCAGCAGCTTAGAGGCGGACGGCTATGGCTACACCTTC. Translated: CASSLEADGYGYTF.

The V and J genes are TRBV11-3 and TRBJ2-3; D might be TRBD1 or TRBD2, each matching 5 bases. With 8 bases removed from V and 3 bases from J, the gap between germline ends came to 12 bases. Germline CDR1 SGHNT, CDR2 YENEEA. The CDR3 is 13 residues long. CDR3 residues: CASQGRRTDTQYF. The DNA of the CDR3 is TGTGCCAGCCAGGGAAGGAGGACAGATACGCAGTATTTT.

The chain employs TRBV10-3 and TRBJ1-6; no reliable D call. V lost 7 bases and J 2 bases, leaving 9 bases between the germline ends. Germline V gene lookup returns CDR1 ENHRY and CDR2 SYGVKD. This CDR3 comprises 14 residues. CDR3 bases: TGTGCCATCAAGCAGGATCCCTATAATTCACCCCTCCACTTT. It is translated as CAIKQDPYNSPLHF.

V gene TRBV9 combines with J gene TRBJ1-2; the D is unclear. CDR1 and CDR2 from the germline V gene are SGDLS and YYNGEE. There are 14 residues in the CDR3. V lost 0 bases, J lost 1 base, and 7 bases lay in between. Here the CDR3 reads CASSVGDNNYGYTF. The CDR3 bases are TGTGCCAGCAGCGTAGGAGACAATAACTATGGCTACACCTTC.

The rearrangement joins TRBV4-1 to TRBJ2-5; the match to TRBD2 covers 12 bases. Trimming cost V 1 base and J 5 bases; bases outside gene matches: 8. Germline CDR1 MGHRA, CDR2 YSYEKL. The length of the CDR3 is 17 residues. The CDR3 loop is CASSQGRTSGIKETQYF. In nucleotides, the CDR3 is TGCGCCAGCAGCCAAGGACGGACTAGCGGGATTAAGGAGACCCAGTACTTC.

J is TRBJ2-1 and V is TRBV5-6; D unclear. Germline V gene lookup returns CDR1 SGHDT and CDR2 YYEEEE. V was cut by 1 base and J by 4 bases, with 3 bases left in between. This CDR3 region has 12 residues. Written as DNA, the CDR3 is TGTGCCAGCAGCTTGCCGTACAATGAGCAGTTCTTC. Amino acids: CASSLPYNEQFF.

The chain is built from TRBV2 and TRBJ2-5, with 14 bases lining up with TRBD2. Germline V gene data show CDR1 as SNHLY and CDR2 as FYNNEI. Losses at the gene ends were 2 bases for V and 5 bases for J; bases not matched to a gene: 10. CDR3 length: 18 amino acids. CDR3 residues: CASSETGTSGSSRETQYF. The CDR3, as DNA: TGTGCCAGCAGTGAAACCGGGACTAGCGGGAGTTCTAGGGAGACCCAGTACTTC.

With respect to this clone: The same CDR3 can be traced to other DNA sequences in this sample. The chain carries TRBV5-1 and TRBJ2-3; 7 bases map to TRBD1. The CDR3 runs to 15 residues. Unmatched junction bases numbered 5, after V lost 0 bases and J lost 4 bases. Germline assignment: CDR1 SGHRS and CDR2 YFSETQ. In DNA form, the CDR3 reads TGCGCCAGCAGCTTGGCCGGGCAGGGGGCAGATACGCAGTATTTT. Translated, it gives CASSLAGQGADTQYF.

CDR3 in DNA: TGTGCCAGCAGCTTAGAAGGGCTAGCGGGAGGAAAAGAGACCCAGTACTTC. It encodes CASSLEGLAGGKETQYF. This chain links TRBV7-9 with TRBJ2-5; 11 bases map to TRBD2. V lost 1 base to trimming and J lost 3 bases; unmatched junction nucleotides: 7. Germline V gives CDR1 SEHNR, CDR2 FQNEAQ (reference sequence). The CDR3 extends over 17 amino acids.

This chain uses TRBV6-5 with TRBJ1-6; D not certain. The ends were cut back, 4 bases at V and 7 bases at J, with 11 bases in the middle. In germline, CDR1 is MNHEY, CDR2 SVGAGI. The CDR3 has 14 residues. Here the CDR3 reads CASSSLSRNSPLHF. The CDR3 nucleotides are TGTGCCAGCAGTTCCCTCAGTCGAAATTCACCCCTCCACTTT.

The rearrangement uses TRBV4-1 and TRBJ1-2; tentatively, D is TRBD1 (5 bases). Germline lookup yields CDR1 MGHRA and CDR2 YSYEKL. V was shortened by 0 bases and J by 8 bases, with 13 bases between the two germline ends. The CDR3 spans 14 residues. CDR3 DNA sequence: TGCGCCAGCAGCCAAGAAGGAACGCGGACAGGCTACACCTTC. It translates to CASSQEGTRTGYTF.

This chain links TRBV2 with TRBJ2-1; D remains ambiguous. The CDR3 has 12 amino acids. Deletions cut 4 bases from V and 5 bases from J, with 6 bases between. CDR1 and CDR2 (germline): SNHLY, FYNNEI. The CDR3 protein is CASSGIDNEQFF. CDR3 coding DNA: TGTGCCAGCAGTGGAATAGACAATGAGCAGTTCTTC. The variable domain in full, completed from reference TRBV2 and TRBJ2-1, reads EPEVTQTPSHQVTQMGQEVILRCVPISNHLYFYWYRQILGQKVEFLVSFYNNEISEKSEIFDDQFSVERPDGSNFTLKIRSTKLEDSAMYFCASSGIDNEQFFGPGTRLTVL.

V is TRBV9 and J is TRBJ1-2; 8 positions agree with TRBD1. The CDR3 loop spans 19 amino acids. From germline, CDR1 is SGDLS and CDR2 YYNGEE. The junction had 20 bases not matched to a gene; V was cut back by 5 bases and J by 2 bases. CDR3 protein: CASSPRTPGTGAWNYGYTF. CDR3 nucleotide sequence: TGTGCCAGCAGTCCCCGGACCCCCGGGACAGGTGCGTGGAACTATGGCTACACCTTC.

The chain carries TRBV10-2 and TRBJ2-1; D may correspond to TRBD1 or TRBD2 (5 bases each). Trimming removed 7 bases at V and 5 bases at J, with 9 bases between. This CDR3 comprises 12 residues. Germline CDR1 reads WSHSY; CDR2 reads SAAADI. CDR3 in amino acids: CASNRGHNEQFF. The CDR3 DNA is TGCGCCAGCAACCGGGGCCACAATGAGCAGTTCTTC.

This sequence joins TRBV2 and TRBJ2-5; TRBD2 is a possible D gene (5 bases). Germline assignment: CDR1 SNHLY and CDR2 FYNNEI. Trimming stripped 3 bases from V and 7 bases from J, with 15 bases between. The CDR3 is made up of 14 amino acids. In DNA, the CDR3 is TGTGCCAGCAGTGAGAGGAGGACGGGCGGGACCCAGTACTTC. Translated: CASSERRTGGTQYF.

This chain connects TRBV30 to TRBJ1-2; the match to TRBD1 covers 7 bases. Losses at the gene ends were 5 bases for V and 2 bases for J; bases not matched to a gene: 5. Germline assignment: CDR1 GTSNPN and CDR2 SVGIG (reference sequence). The CDR3 loop spans 13 amino acids. The CDR3 is CAWRQTGNYGYTF. In DNA form, the CDR3 reads TGTGCCTGGCGCCAGACAGGGAACTATGGCTACACCTTC.

This clone was seen once. Different DNA sequences within this sample yield the same CDR3. The J gene is TRBJ2-1, the V gene TRBV5-1; maybe TRBD1 (5 bases). The V and J ends lost 0 bases and 1 base respectively, with 8 bases between them. CDR3 size: 15 residues. CDR1 and CDR2 from the germline V gene are SGHRS and YFSETQ. The CDR3: CASSLERGSYNEQFF. CDR3 sequence (DNA): TGCGCCAGCAGCTTGGAAAGGGGATCCTACAATGAGCAGTTCTTC.

V and J are TRBV5-4 and TRBJ1-5; no reliable D call. With 4 bases removed from V and 5 bases from J, the gap between germline ends came to 10 bases. CDR1 is SGHNT, CDR2 YYREEE, per germline (reference sequence). There are 13 residues in the CDR3. The CDR3 coding sequence is TGTGCCAGCAGCCAGGACCGTTATCAGCCCCAGCATTTT. Translating it yields CASSQDRYQPQHF.

V is TRBV20-1 and J is TRBJ1-1, with a possible D match to TRBD1 (5 bases). Germline CDR1 reads DFQATT; CDR2 reads SNEGSKA (reference sequence). The CDR3 is made up of 11 amino acids. Trimming removed 7 bases from V and 4 bases from J, with 10 bases in between. CDR3 residues: CSVPGLTEAFF. The DNA of the CDR3 is TGCAGTGTCCCGGGGCTCACTGAAGCTTTCTTT.

V usage is TRBV10-3 and J usage is TRBJ2-1, with TRBD1 matching over 12 bases. V was pared by 0 bases and J by 1 base, with 7 bases of the junction left unmatched. This CDR3 comprises 19 residues. CDR1 ENHRY and CDR2 SYGVKD come from the germline V gene. CDR3 sequence: CAISESGTGGARSYNEQFF. CDR3 coding DNA: TGTGCCATCAGTGAGTCGGGGACAGGGGGCGCGAGGTCCTACAATGAGCAGTTCTTC.

V is TRBV6-5 and J is TRBJ2-1; D may be TRBD2 (5 bases). Germline CDR1 is MNHEY and CDR2 is SVGAGI. The length of the CDR3 is 15 residues. V lost 0 bases and J lost 5, with 11 bases in between. The CDR3 here is CASSYSREPHNEQFF. The DNA for the CDR3 is TGTGCCAGCAGTTACTCGAGGGAACCTCACAATGAGCAGTTCTTC.

This clone appeared once. The genes are TRBV28 and TRBJ1-1; TRBD1 might be the D (6 bases). V was trimmed by 5 bases and J by 1 base, leaving 11 bases between them. This CDR3 has 14 residues. Germline loops: CDR1 MDHEN, CDR2 SYDVKM. CDR3 loop: CASSVPQGNTEAFF. The DNA of the CDR3 is TGTGCCAGCAGTGTCCCACAGGGGAACACTGAAGCTTTCTTT.

The rearrangement links TRBV4-3 to TRBJ2-3; possible D gene TRBD1, 5 bases. CDR3 length: 14 amino acids. Germline-derived CDR1 and CDR2 are LGHNA and YSLEER. The V gene lost 0 bases and the J gene lost 4 bases, with 8 bases spanning the gap. The CDR3 region has the DNA TGCGCCAGCAGCCAAGAAGGCAGGGCAGATACGCAGTATTTT. This codes for CASSQEGRADTQYF.